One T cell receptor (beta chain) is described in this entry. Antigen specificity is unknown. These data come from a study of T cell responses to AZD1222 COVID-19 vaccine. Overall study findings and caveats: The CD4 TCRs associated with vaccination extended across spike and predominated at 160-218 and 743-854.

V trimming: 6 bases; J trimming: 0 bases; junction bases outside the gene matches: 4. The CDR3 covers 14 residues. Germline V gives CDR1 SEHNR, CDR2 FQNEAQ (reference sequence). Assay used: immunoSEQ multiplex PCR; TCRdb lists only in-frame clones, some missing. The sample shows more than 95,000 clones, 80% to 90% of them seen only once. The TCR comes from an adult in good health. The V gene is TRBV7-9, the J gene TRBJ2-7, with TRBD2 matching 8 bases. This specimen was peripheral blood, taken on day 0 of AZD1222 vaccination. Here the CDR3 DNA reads TGTGCCAGCAGACCCGGGACTAGCTCCTACGAGCAGTACTTC. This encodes CASRPGTSSYEQYF.